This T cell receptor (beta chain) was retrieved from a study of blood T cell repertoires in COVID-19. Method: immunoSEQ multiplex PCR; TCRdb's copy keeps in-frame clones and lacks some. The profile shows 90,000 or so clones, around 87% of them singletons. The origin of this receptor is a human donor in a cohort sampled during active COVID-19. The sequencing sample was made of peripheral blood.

CDR3 in amino acids: CASSFARNEKLFF. Here the CDR3 DNA reads TGTGCCAGTAGTTTTGCGAGAAATGAAAAACTGTTTTTT. The chain carries TRBV19 and TRBJ1-4; D ambiguous. Trimming stripped 5 bases from V and 5 bases from J, with 9 bases between. This CDR3 is built from 13 residues. Germline V CDR1 and CDR2: LNHDA, SQIVND (reference sequence).